In terms of frequency, the clone carrying this T cell receptor beta chain is medium-sized (0.01 to 0.1%). Antigen specificity is unknown. The primer mix had 60 Vbeta and 13 Jbeta primers. The data were produced by immunoSEQ multiplex PCR, yet TCRdb's version contains in-frame clones alone and is incomplete. Its clone listing holds fewer than 95,000 clones. This sample stems from a study of cytomegalovirus exposure and HLA in healthy donors. Notes on the study in general: In an earlier analysis, most TCR beta V segments were productive about 90% or about 30% of the time.

The junction had 5 bases not matched to a gene; V was cut back by 9 bases and J by 7 bases. The germline CDR1 and CDR2 sequences are WNHNN and SYGVQD (reference sequence). The length of the CDR3 is 12 residues. Source material: PBMCs. V usage is TRBV10-1 and J usage is TRBJ2-2; 7 positions match TRBD1. This clonotype was obtained from a woman in her forties in good health and CMV-seropositive. The CDR3 spells CASQGDSGELFF. In DNA, the CDR3 is TGCGCCAGTCAGGGGGATAGCGGGGAGCTGTTTTTT.